Sequencing of this TCR beta chain was carried out in a study of technical replicates of blood from several donors. Here immunoSEQ multiplex PCR was the method, and the copy in TCRdb shows in-frame clones only, minus some. The sample lists about 68,000 clones, nearly 98% occurring once. The clonotype originates from a human donor in good health. Sequenced material: T cells isolated from PBMCs.

In DNA form, the CDR3 reads TGTGCCAGCAGCTCTGGACTAGCGGGAGGTCACGAGCAGTACTTC. Residues: CASSSGLAGGHEQYF. The gene calls are TRBV7-2 and TRBJ2-7, with 14 nucleotides matching TRBD2. The V and J ends lost 4 bases and 5 bases, in that order; junction bases with no gene match: 4. The CDR3 loop spans 15 amino acids. Looked up from germline, CDR1 is SGHTA and CDR2 is FQGNSA.